The table lists the clone carrying this TCR beta chain with a few counts. Its antigen is not known. Time point denoted: persistent/refractory GD, antithyroid drugs over 5 years with positive TRAb. Extracted RNA from PBMCs served as the source of the TCR library. The source of the patients was an endocrinology department in Xi'an, China. This specimen belongs to a study of regulatory T cells in long-lasting Graves disease. About the research overall: More than 5 years of antithyroid drugs with positive TSH receptor antibodies defined persistent Graves' disease.

Building the TCR beta libraries relied on iRepertoire HTBI primers, and CDR3 regions underwent Arm-PCR. TCRdb analysed the multiplex PCR reads with MiXCR anew, one entry per CDR3 protein. The sample shows about 460,000 distinct CDR3 sequences, about 22% of them seen only once. Per the germline V gene, CDR1 is MNHNS and CDR2 is SASEGT. V dropped 0 bases and J dropped 4 bases, with 10 bases sitting between them. This CDR3 is built from 16 residues. Study-level points and caveats: The work looked only at peripheral blood and did not look at thyroid tissue.

This receptor was identified in a female donor with Graves disease. The sample here was peripheral blood mononuclear cells (PBMCs), taken when the disease was refractory, from a patient treated with antithyroid drugs. The rearrangement uses TRBV6-1 and TRBJ2-6; the D is unclear. CDR3 coding DNA: TGTGCCAGCAGTGAAGCTAAGGGATCGGGGGCCAACGTCCTGACTTTC. This gives the protein CASSEAKGSGANVLTF.